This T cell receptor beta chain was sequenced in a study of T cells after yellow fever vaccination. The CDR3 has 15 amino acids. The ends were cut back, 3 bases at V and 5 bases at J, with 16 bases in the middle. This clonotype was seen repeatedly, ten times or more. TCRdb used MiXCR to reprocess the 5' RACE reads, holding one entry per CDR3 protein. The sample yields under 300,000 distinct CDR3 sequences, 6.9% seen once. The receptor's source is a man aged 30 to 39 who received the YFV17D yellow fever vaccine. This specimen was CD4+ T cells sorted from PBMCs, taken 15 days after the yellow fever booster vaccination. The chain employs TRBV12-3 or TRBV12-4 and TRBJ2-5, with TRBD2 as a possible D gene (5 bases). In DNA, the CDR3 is TGTGCCAGCAGTTTTTTCAGGCGGGCCGGGGAGACCCAGTACTTC. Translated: CASSFFRRAGETQYF.